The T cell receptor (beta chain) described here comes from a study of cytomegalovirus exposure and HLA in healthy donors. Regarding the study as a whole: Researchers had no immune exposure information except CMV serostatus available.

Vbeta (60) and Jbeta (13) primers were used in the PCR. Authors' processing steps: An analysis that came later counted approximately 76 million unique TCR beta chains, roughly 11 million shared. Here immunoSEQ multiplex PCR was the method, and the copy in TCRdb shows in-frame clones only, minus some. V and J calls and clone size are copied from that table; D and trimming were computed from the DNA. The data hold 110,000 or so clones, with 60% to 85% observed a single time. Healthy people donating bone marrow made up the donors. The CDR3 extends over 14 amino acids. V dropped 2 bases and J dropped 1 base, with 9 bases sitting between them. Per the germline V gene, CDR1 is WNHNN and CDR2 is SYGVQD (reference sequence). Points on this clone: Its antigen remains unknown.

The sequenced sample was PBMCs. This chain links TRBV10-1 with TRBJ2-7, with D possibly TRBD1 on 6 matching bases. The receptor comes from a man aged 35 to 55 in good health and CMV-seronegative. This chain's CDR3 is CASSEDQGSYEQYF. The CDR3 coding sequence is TGCGCCAGCAGTGAGGATCAGGGGTCCTACGAGCAGTACTTC.